This T cell receptor (beta chain) was documented in a study of human T cells and chemical hapten exposure. In the study overall: There were weekly diphenylcyclopropenone doses to the scalp for patients throughout the roughly 25-week study.

Individual cDNA molecules (in the library) carried attached unique molecular identifiers. Original processing methods: A per-sample median of about 94,000 TCRs was observed, with counts ranging from about 20,000 to 750,000. TCRdb re-called the RACE reads through MiXCR, storing one row per CDR3 protein. TCRdb's processing, not the authors', yielded these V and J calls. The table lists over 14,000 distinct CDR3 sequences, roughly 15% of them singletons. Time point given: patch test 1, 2 weeks after DPC sensitization. The treatment was: therapeutic diphenylcyclopropenone sensitization with weekly scalp DPC. The CDR3 covers 14 residues. Germline lookup yields CDR1 KGHSH and CDR2 LQKENI. V lost 5 bases, J lost 5 bases, and 15 bases lay in between. By sample fraction, this clonotype is medium-sized (0.01 to 0.1%).

Source: whole blood, taken in connection with sensitization to the hapten diphenylcyclopropenone (DPC). The origin of this receptor is a woman between 25 and 40 years old with alopecia areata. Some clones in this sample may be carry-over from other donors' samples. The chain joins TRBV18 to TRBJ1-1, with D tentatively TRBD1 (5 bases). Written as DNA, the CDR3 is TGTGCCAGCTCAAGCAGGGCTGGGGTTACTGAAGCTTTCTTT. It translates to CASSSRAGVTEAFF.